The 22 T cell receptor beta chains below come from one sample, sequenced in a study of blood T cells in healthy people across ages. A sample-barcoded 5' primer and a J-beta primer mix were used in a second PCR of roughly 7 to 11 cycles. TCRdb redid the calling of the 5' RACE reads with MiXCR, one entry per CDR3 protein. The top ten hold roughly 17% of the sample, which has more than 800,000 distinct CDR3 sequences, 29% seen once. Sequenced: blood. These TCRs come from a woman older than 75 in good health.

This clonotype was detected ten times or more. V is TRBV7-2 and J is TRBJ2-1; 8 nucleotides agree with TRBD2. The CDR3 is made up of 14 amino acids. V trimming: 7 bases; J trimming: 5 bases; junction bases outside the gene matches: 7. CDR1 SGHTA and CDR2 FQGNSA come from the germline V gene. This CDR3 reads CASMVSAGDNEQFF. The CDR3 nucleotides are TGTGCCAGCATGGTGTCAGCGGGGGACAATGAGCAGTTCTTC.

This clonotype was seen ten or more times. The chain joins TRBV30 to TRBJ1-5, with 8 bases identical to TRBD1. The junction had 8 bases not matched to a gene; V was cut back by 1 base and J by 3 bases. The CDR3 runs to 16 residues. Germline CDR1 GTSNPN, CDR2 SVGIG (reference sequence). The CDR3 here is CAWSEGRGRDNQPQHF. CDR3 coding DNA: TGTGCCTGGAGTGAGGGCAGGGGGCGCGACAATCAGCCCCAGCATTTT. Complete variable domain (other parts from reference TRBV30 and TRBJ1-5): SQTIHQWPATLVQPVGSPLSLECTVEGTSNPNLYWYRQAAGRGLQLLFYSVGIGQISSEVPQNLSASRPQDRQFILSSKKLLLSDSGFYLCAWSEGRGRDNQPQHFGDGTRLSIL.

CDR3 amino acids: CASSPVAGHSTDTQYF. CDR3 nucleotide sequence: TGTGCCAGCTCACCAGTAGCGGGGCATAGCACAGATACGCAGTATTTT. V usage is TRBV18 and J usage is TRBJ2-3, with 8 nucleotides matching TRBD2. The CDR3 consists of 16 residues. CDR1 is KGHSH, CDR2 LQKENI, per germline. Trimming at V came to 2 bases and at J to 0 bases, leaving 4 bases not matched to a gene. The full variable domain, completed using reference TRBV18 and TRBJ2-3, is NAGVMQNPRHLVRRRGQEARLRCSPMKGHSHVYWYRQLPEEGLKFMVYLQKENIIDESGMPKERFSAEFPKEGPSILRIQQVVRGDSAAYFCASSPVAGHSTDTQYFGPGTRLTVL.

This clonotype showed up just once. This chain joins TRBV20-1 and TRBJ1-1, with 8 bases that match TRBD1. Germline trimming cut 6 bases from V and 5 bases from J; bases unmatched to any gene: 8. Germline-derived CDR1 and CDR2 are DFQATT and SNEGSKA (reference sequence). This CDR3 comprises 13 residues. Written as DNA, the CDR3 is TGCAGTGCGAGCCAGGGGGCGCATACTGAAGCTTTCTTT. Translated: CSASQGAHTEAFF.

This clonotype showed up many times. This rearrangement joins TRBV25-1 to TRBJ1-2, with a tentative D call TRBD1 (5 bases). CDR1 and CDR2 (germline): MGHDK, SYGVNS. V was shortened by 6 bases and J by 7 bases, with 12 bases between the two germline ends. The CDR3 sequence is 12 residues long. The CDR3 sequence: CASSGGSVGYTF. DNA for the CDR3: TGTGCCAGCAGCGGGGGATCAGTTGGCTACACCTTC.

This chain joins TRBV5-1 and TRBJ2-1; no firm D call. The CDR3 has 13 residues. Per the germline V gene, CDR1 is SGHRS and CDR2 is YFSETQ. V lost 4 bases, J lost 9 bases, and 14 bases lay in between. The CDR3 here is CASSPRIPPEQFF. The CDR3 bases are TGCGCCAGCAGCCCCAGAATCCCTCCTGAGCAGTTCTTC.

This clonotype was seen only a few times. This rearrangement joins TRBV6-2 or TRBV6-3 to TRBJ2-1, with TRBD2 matching over 10 bases. The CDR3 covers 23 residues. V shed 8 bases and J 0 bases; nucleotides not matched to a gene: 28. Per the germline V gene, CDR1 is MNHEY and CDR2 is SVGEGT. The CDR3 reads CASRTGRTGHKSGGAVSYNEQFF. The CDR3 DNA reads TGTGCCAGCCGCACAGGCCGGACAGGGCATAAAAGCGGGGGGGCTGTCTCCTACAATGAGCAGTTCTTC.

This clonotype was seen more than once but under ten times. The chain employs TRBV20-1 and TRBJ2-1; D possibly corresponds to TRBD2 (6 bases). The DNA end is more similar to TRBJ2-7, so the J call may be wrong. Per germline, CDR1 DFQATT and CDR2 SNEGSKA (reference sequence). The CDR3 is 15 amino acids. Written as DNA, the CDR3 is TGCAGTGCTAGAGTTGGGGGGAGCTCCTACAATGAGCAGTACTTC. Translating it yields CSARVGGSSYNEQYF.

The rearrangement uses TRBV11-2 and TRBJ2-7, with D possibly being TRBD1 or TRBD2 (6 bases each). This CDR3 contains 14 residues. The V and J ends lost 3 bases and 6 bases respectively, with 15 bases between them. CDR1 SGHAT and CDR2 FQNNGV come from the germline V gene. DNA of the CDR3: TGTGCCAGCAGCTTCGGGGGCCCCCGTGGCGAGCAGTACTTC. It codes for CASSFGGPRGEQYF.

The chain joins TRBV6-2 or TRBV6-3 to TRBJ1-5; D unresolved. Germline values: CDR1 MNHEY, CDR2 SVGEGT. The CDR3 is made up of 13 amino acids. V was shortened by 2 bases and J by 5 bases, with 7 bases between the two germline ends. The CDR3 spells CASSYNIYQPQHF. CDR3 nucleotide sequence: TGTGCCAGCAGTTACAACATTTATCAGCCCCAGCATTTT.

This clonotype was observed many times. This sequence joins TRBV2 and TRBJ2-4; no definite D call. Trimming took off 1 base at V and 0 bases at J, with 13 bases between the two ends. Germline CDR1 SNHLY, CDR2 FYNNEI. The CDR3 is 17 amino acids. The CDR3 sequence: CASSEVTTGLAKNIQYF. CDR3 nucleotide sequence: TGTGCCAGCAGTGAAGTCACTACCGGGTTAGCCAAAAACATTCAGTACTTC.

As to this clonotype: One end of the junction fails to match germline, which may point to a read error. This chain connects TRBV20-1 to TRBJ2-1, with 8 bases fitting TRBD1. TRBJ2-7 explains the end of the DNA better; the J call may be wrong. CDR1 is DFQATT, CDR2 SNEGSKA, per germline (reference sequence). The CDR3 covers 12 residues. The CDR3 is CSVRQGIYEQYF. CDR3 sequence (DNA): TGCAGTGTTAGACAGGGGATCTACGAGCAGTACTTC.

This clonotype has just a few counts. The chain employs TRBV15 and TRBJ1-1; 7 nucleotides match TRBD1. V lost 1 base, J lost 1 base, and 3 bases stayed unmatched. This CDR3 contains 15 residues. Germline CDR1 reads LNHNV; CDR2 reads YYDKDF (reference sequence). The CDR3 nucleotides read TGTGCCACCAGCAGAGGACAGGGTGGGAACACTGAAGCTTTCTTT. Its translation is CATSRGQGGNTEAFF.

This clonotype was seen repeatedly, ten times or more. The chain is built from TRBV7-2 and TRBJ2-1; D not certain. Between the trimmed V and J ends, which lost 4 bases and 9 bases, there was a span of 13 bases. The CDR3 length is 13 residues. CDR1 SGHTA and CDR2 FQGNSA come from the germline V gene. CDR3: CASSSYTEVEQFF. The CDR3 bases are TGTGCCAGCAGCTCGTATACGGAAGTTGAGCAGTTCTTC.

This clonotype was recorded at least ten times. The DNA for the CDR3 is TGTGCCAGCAGCGTTTATGGCGGACCGATACCTAACTATGGCTACACCTTC. This encodes CASSVYGGPIPNYGYTF. The rearrangement uses TRBV9 and TRBJ1-2; unclear D gene. Between the trimmed V and J ends, which lost 2 bases and 0 bases, there was a span of 17 bases. The CDR3 loop spans 17 amino acids. Germline CDR1 is SGDLS and CDR2 is YYNGEE. Full variable domain (remainder filled in from reference TRBV9 and TRBJ1-2): DSGVTQTPKHLITATGQRVTLRCSPRSGDLSVYWYQQSLDQGLQFLIQYYNGEERAKGNILERFSAQQFPDLHSELNLSSLELGDSALYFCASSVYGGPIPNYGYTFGSGTRLTVV.

In this sample, this clonotype turned up a few times. J is TRBJ1-1 and V is TRBV7-2; 7 bases agree with TRBD1. CDR1 SGHTA and CDR2 FQGNSA come from the germline V gene. After removal of 5 bases from V and 4 bases from J, the junction contained 10 bases not matched to a gene. The CDR3 extends over 15 amino acids. The chain's CDR3 is CASSTTDRSITEAFF. Here the CDR3 DNA reads TGTGCCAGCAGCACAACGGACAGGTCCATCACTGAAGCTTTCTTT. The full variable domain, completed using reference TRBV7-2 and TRBJ1-1, is GAGVSQSPSNKVTEKGKDVELRCDPISGHTALYWYRQSLGQGLEFLIYFQGNSAPDKSGLPSDRFSAERTGGSVSTLTIQRTQQEDSAVYLCASSTTDRSITEAFFGQGTRLTVV.

This clonotype was seen many times. The chain uses TRBV30 and TRBJ2-3, with no clear D. The germline V and J ends were trimmed by 2 bases and 3 bases, with 3 bases remaining between them. The CDR3 length is 11 residues. Germline CDR1 reads GTSNPN; CDR2 reads SVGIG (reference sequence). The CDR3 sequence is CAWSLTDTQYF. CDR3 bases: TGTGCCTGGAGTTTAACAGATACGCAGTATTTT.

This clonotype was detected many times. The chain couples TRBV7-2 to TRBJ2-3; a possible D gene is TRBD1 (5 bases). CDR1 and CDR2 (germline): SGHTA, FQGNSA. CDR3 length: 16 amino acids. Trimming left V 1 base short and J 2 bases short, with 13 bases between. CDR3 coding DNA: TGTGCCAGCAGCTTAGGGGCAGGGCCTTACACAGATACGCAGTATTTT. It is translated as CASSLGAGPYTDTQYF.

There are many counts of this clonotype. The genes are TRBV6-5 and TRBJ2-1; 9 bases agree with TRBD1. V trimming: 5 bases; J trimming: 6 bases; junction bases outside the gene matches: 8. The germline CDR1 and CDR2 sequences are MNHEY and SVGAGI. This CDR3 comprises 15 residues. CDR3 sequence (DNA): TGTGCCAGCAGTCAGGACAGGGGATTTGTCAATGAGCAGTTCTTC. This gives the protein CASSQDRGFVNEQFF.

In this sample, this clonotype turned up many times. The rearrangement joins TRBV5-1 to TRBJ2-5; 7 bases match TRBD2. This CDR3 comprises 13 residues. Germline assignment: CDR1 SGHRS and CDR2 YFSETQ. The V and J ends lost 7 bases and 5 bases, in that order; junction bases with no gene match: 8. The CDR3 region has the DNA TGCGCCAGCTACACCGGGGGAGGGGAGACCCAGTACTTC. Residues: CASYTGGGETQYF.

This clonotype has a handful of counts. This CDR3 is CASSSARGYNQPQHF. The CDR3 DNA follows: TGTGCCAGCAGTTCCGCCAGGGGCTACAATCAGCCCCAGCATTTT. The rearrangement uses TRBV28 and TRBJ1-5, with D possibly matching TRBD1 (6 bases). Trimming took off 4 bases at V and 3 bases at J, with 13 bases between the two ends. The CDR3 runs 15 residues. The germline V gene encodes CDR1 MDHEN and CDR2 SYDVKM.

This clonotype was detected only a few times. The chain combines TRBV5-5 with TRBJ1-4; D unresolved. The germline CDR1 and CDR2 sequences are SGHKS and YYEKEE (reference sequence). This CDR3 region has 16 residues. Trimming removed 0 bases from V and 6 bases from J, with 15 bases in between. CDR3 coding DNA: TGTGCCAGCAGCTTGGCGCGGGTAATGTACGATGAAAAACTGTTTTTT. It yields the protein CASSLARVMYDEKLFF.